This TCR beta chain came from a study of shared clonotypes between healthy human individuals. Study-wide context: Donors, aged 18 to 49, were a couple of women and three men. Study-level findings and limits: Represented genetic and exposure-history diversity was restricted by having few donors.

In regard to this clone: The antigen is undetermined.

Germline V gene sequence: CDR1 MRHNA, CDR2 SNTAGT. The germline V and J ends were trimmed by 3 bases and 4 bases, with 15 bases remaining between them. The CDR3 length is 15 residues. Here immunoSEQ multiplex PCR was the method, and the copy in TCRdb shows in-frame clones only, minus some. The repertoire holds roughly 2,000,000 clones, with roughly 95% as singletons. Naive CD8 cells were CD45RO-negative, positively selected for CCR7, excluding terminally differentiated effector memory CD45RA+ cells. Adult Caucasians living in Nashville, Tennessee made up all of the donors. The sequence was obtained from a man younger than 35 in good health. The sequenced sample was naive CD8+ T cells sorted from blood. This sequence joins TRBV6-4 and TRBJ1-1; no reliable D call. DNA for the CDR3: TGTGCCAGCAGTGAGTCCACAGCCTGGGGCACTGAAGCTTTCTTT. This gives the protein CASSESTAWGTEAFF.